These 20 T cell receptor beta chains originate from one sample sequenced in a study of early T cells in non-severe SARS-CoV-2 infection. From the 5' RACE reads, TCRdb called clonotypes with MiXCR, one entry per CDR3 protein. Here the sample spans tens of thousands of distinct CDR3 sequences, roughly 5.5% being singletons. Sequenced input: whole blood. These receptors originate from an adult who was a healthcare worker with PCR-confirmed SARS-CoV-2 infection or an uninfected control (not recorded which).

This clonotype was observed at least ten times. The chain has TRBV12-5 and TRBJ2-7, with D unresolved. This CDR3 has 13 amino acids. Germline CDR1 and CDR2: LGHNT and FRNRAP. With 1 base removed from V and 0 bases from J, the gap between germline ends came to 4 bases. CDR3: CASGLESSYEQYF. The DNA of the CDR3 is TGTGCTAGTGGTTTGGAGAGCTCCTACGAGCAGTACTTC. Based on the CDR3 plus reference TRBV12-5 and TRBJ2-7, the full variable domain is DARVTQTPRHKVTEMGQEVTMRCQPILGHNTVFWYRQTMMQGLELLAYFRNRAPLDDSGMPKDRFSAEMPDATLATLKIQPSEPRDSAVYFCASGLESSYEQYFGPGTRLTVT.

The J gene is TRBJ2-2, the V gene TRBV12-3 or TRBV12-4, with 15 nucleotides matching TRBD2. This CDR3 comprises 18 residues. The ends lost 4 bases at V and 5 bases at J; junction bases unmatched: 8. The CDR3 bases are TGTGCCAGCAGTTCCCGCCTTGGACTAGCGGGAGGGACCGGGGAGCTGTTTTTT. Translated, it gives CASSSRLGLAGGTGELFF.

This clonotype was counted ten times or more. The rearrangement joins TRBV6-5 to TRBJ1-4; no clear D gene. Germline V CDR1 and CDR2: MNHEY, SVGAGI. Trimming left V 2 bases short and J 8 bases short, with 12 bases between. This CDR3 is 14 amino acids long. This CDR3 reads CASSYGRVGEKLFF. In DNA, the CDR3 is TGTGCCAGCAGTTACGGGAGGGTTGGAGAAAAACTGTTTTTT.

This clonotype was seen ten or more times. The chain carries TRBV7-6 and TRBJ1-6; D is unresolved. In germline, CDR1 is SGHVS, CDR2 FNYEAQ. There are 16 residues in the CDR3. V was cut by 1 base and J by 10 bases, with 17 bases left in between. CDR3 DNA sequence: TGTGCCAGCAGCTTAGTCCATGCCACCGGACGGTCACCCCTCCACTTT. Amino acids: CASSLVHATGRSPLHF. Supplemented by reference TRBV7-6 and TRBJ1-6, the full variable domain reads GAGVSQSPRYKVTKRGQDVALRCDPISGHVSLYWYRQALGQGPEFLTYFNYEAQQDKSGLPNDRFSAERPEGSISTLTIQRTEQRDSAMYRCASSLVHATGRSPLHFGNGTRLTVT.

Ten or more counts support this clonotype. The V gene is TRBV24-1, the J gene TRBJ1-2; D is possibly TRBD1 (6 bases). The V and J ends lost 0 bases and 5 bases respectively, with 21 bases between them. CDR1 is KGHDR and CDR2 is SFDVKD in the germline V gene. CDR3 length equals 18 residues. CDR3 residues: CATSDLNSGSAGVYGYTF. The CDR3 nucleotides are TGTGCCACCAGTGATTTGAATTCGGGATCCGCAGGGGTATATGGCTACACCTTC.

This clonotype turned up a few times. The chain is built from TRBV7-9 and TRBJ1-2; no definite D call. The CDR3 totals 14 residues. V shed 5 bases and J shed 4 bases, with 14 bases lying between them. From germline, CDR1 is SEHNR and CDR2 FQNEAQ (reference sequence). The CDR3 coding sequence is TGTGCCAGCAGCCTACGGCAGGAAGGCTATGGCTACACCTTC. Translation: CASSLRQEGYGYTF.

The chain has TRBV5-1 and TRBJ1-2, with D maybe TRBD1 (5 bases). The CDR3 is 14 amino acids. V gave up 2 bases and J gave up 8 bases, with 16 bases separating them. The V gene's germline CDR1 is SGHRS and CDR2 YFSETQ. CDR3: CASSLGLDSSGYTF. The CDR3 bases are TGCGCCAGCAGCTTAGGGCTCGACAGTAGCGGCTACACCTTC.

In this sample, this clonotype turned up many times. V gene TRBV12-3 or TRBV12-4 combines with J gene TRBJ1-2; D gene uncertain. There are 16 residues in the CDR3. V was trimmed by 5 bases and J by 4 bases, leaving 20 bases between them. The CDR3 protein is CASSQNIWARPYGYTF. As DNA, the CDR3 is TGTGCCAGCAGTCAAAATATCTGGGCGCGTCCCTATGGCTACACCTTC.

This clonotype was seen ten or more times. This rearrangement joins TRBV27 to TRBJ1-2; 7 nucleotides match TRBD1. The V gene's germline CDR1 is MNHEY and CDR2 SMNVEV (reference sequence). This CDR3 spans 15 amino acids. With V trimmed by 10 bases and J by 5 bases, 16 bases remained unmatched. CDR3 bases: TGTGCCACTTTAGGAGGTGGGACAGTCCCTTATGGCTACACCTTC. Translating it yields CATLGGGTVPYGYTF.

The rearrangement uses TRBV2 and TRBJ2-1, with no clear D. The V gene lost 5 bases and the J gene lost 6 bases, with 11 bases spanning the gap. Germline V CDR1 and CDR2: SNHLY, FYNNEI. This CDR3 is built from 13 residues. The CDR3 bases are TGTGCCAGCAGTACTATGCCCCGCAATGAGCAGTTCTTC. This gives the protein CASSTMPRNEQFF.

In this sample, this clonotype turned up many times. V and J are TRBV27 and TRBJ2-7; maybe TRBD2 (5 bases). This CDR3 has 14 residues. CDR1 MNHEY and CDR2 SMNVEV come from the germline V gene (reference sequence). V lost 6 bases and J lost 3, with 15 bases in between. In DNA form, the CDR3 reads TGTGCCAGCAGCCACGACGGGAAGGGCTACGAGCAGTACTTC. The encoded protein is CASSHDGKGYEQYF.

This clonotype was observed many times. The chain employs TRBV5-5 and TRBJ2-1; TRBD2 agrees at 12 bases. The germline V gene has CDR1 SGHKS and CDR2 YYEKEE (reference sequence). The CDR3 covers 18 residues. V shed 0 bases, J shed 3 bases, and the junction held 7 bases outside the gene matches. The CDR3 region has the DNA TGTGCCAGCAGCTTGGGCCTTCCGGGACTAGCGGGCTACAATGAGCAGTTCTTC. It codes for CASSLGLPGLAGYNEQFF. The full variable domain, its missing parts supplied by reference TRBV5-5 and TRBJ2-1, is DAGVTQSPTHLIKTRGQQVTLRCSPISGHKSVSWYQQVLGQGPQFIFQYYEKEERGRGNFPDRFSARQFPNYSSELNVNALLLGDSALYLCASSLGLPGLAGYNEQFFGPGTRLTVL.

This clonotype came up a few times. The rearrangement links TRBV7-9 to TRBJ1-3; D not resolved. The CDR3 runs 14 residues. V was trimmed by 5 bases and J by 0 bases, leaving 8 bases between them. Germline V lookup: CDR1 SEHNR, CDR2 FQNEAQ (reference sequence). This CDR3 reads CASSRDISGNTIYF. CDR3 in DNA: TGTGCCAGCAGCAGAGACATCTCTGGAAACACCATATATTTT.

This clonotype was detected many times. This chain connects TRBV11-2 to TRBJ2-2; TRBD1 matches 7 bases. The CDR3 length is 15 residues. With 3 bases clipped from V and 0 bases from J, the junction kept 1 base outside the gene matches. Germline lookup yields CDR1 SGHAT and CDR2 FQNNGV. This CDR3 reads CASSFGTANTGELFF. In DNA form, the CDR3 reads TGTGCCAGCAGCTTCGGGACAGCGAACACCGGGGAGCTGTTTTTT.

This clonotype turned up a few times. V gene TRBV4-1 combines with J gene TRBJ1-5, with unresolved D. The germline CDR1 and CDR2 sequences are MGHRA and YSYEKL. The CDR3 totals 14 residues. V was shortened by 6 bases and J by 2 bases, with 11 bases between the two germline ends. CDR3 protein: CASSPKVGNQPQHF. The CDR3 DNA sequence: TGCGCCAGCAGTCCCAAGGTGGGCAATCAGCCCCAGCATTTT.

There are many counts of this clonotype. In DNA form, the CDR3 reads TGTGCCACCAGCAGAGCGACGGCACGCAGGGATACGCAGTATTTT. Translation: CATSRATARRDTQYF. The chain employs TRBV15 and TRBJ2-3; D gene uncertain. The V end was cut by 1 base, the J end by 6 bases, with 14 bases between. The CDR3 is 15 amino acids. The germline V gene has CDR1 LNHNV and CDR2 YYDKDF (reference sequence).

There are many counts of this clonotype. V is TRBV5-1 and J is TRBJ1-2; TRBD1 might be the D (6 bases). CDR3 size: 11 residues. CDR1 is SGHRS, CDR2 YFSETQ, per germline. Trimming cost V 4 bases and J 8 bases, with 9 bases left between them. CDR3 loop: CASSPGAGYTF. The CDR3 DNA is TGCGCCAGCAGCCCAGGGGCCGGCTACACCTTC.

This clonotype was found many times. This sequence joins TRBV29-1 and TRBJ1-1; D is perhaps TRBD1 (5 bases). This CDR3 comprises 15 residues. Germline V gene data show CDR1 as SQVTM and CDR2 as ANQGSEA. V lost 6 bases, J lost 0 bases, and 17 bases lay in between. CDR3 amino acids: CSVLLNMGLNTEAFF. The CDR3 DNA follows: TGCAGCGTGCTCCTTAACATGGGACTGAACACTGAAGCTTTCTTT.

This clonotype was recorded many times. The CDR3 region has the DNA TGTGCCAGCAGCTCCCTCAGGGCCAGCACAGATACGCAGTATTTT. It codes for CASSSLRASTDTQYF. The genes are TRBV7-8 and TRBJ2-3; D may be TRBD1 (5 bases). Trimming took 4 bases from V and 0 from J, leaving 11 bases between them. Germline V gene data show CDR1 as SGHVS and CDR2 as FQNEAQ. This CDR3 is built from 15 residues.

Notes on this clonotype: A much larger clone lies one base from this, so it may be a read error. The rearrangement links TRBV4-1 to TRBJ2-3, with D uncertain. The CDR3 is 14 residues long. Trimming took 4 bases from V and 1 from J, leaving 9 bases between them. Germline CDR1 MGHRA, CDR2 YSYEKL. CDR3 amino acids: CASSLPLGTDTQYF. For the CDR3, the DNA is TGCGCCAGCAGCCTGCCACTGGGCACAGATACGCAGTATTTT.